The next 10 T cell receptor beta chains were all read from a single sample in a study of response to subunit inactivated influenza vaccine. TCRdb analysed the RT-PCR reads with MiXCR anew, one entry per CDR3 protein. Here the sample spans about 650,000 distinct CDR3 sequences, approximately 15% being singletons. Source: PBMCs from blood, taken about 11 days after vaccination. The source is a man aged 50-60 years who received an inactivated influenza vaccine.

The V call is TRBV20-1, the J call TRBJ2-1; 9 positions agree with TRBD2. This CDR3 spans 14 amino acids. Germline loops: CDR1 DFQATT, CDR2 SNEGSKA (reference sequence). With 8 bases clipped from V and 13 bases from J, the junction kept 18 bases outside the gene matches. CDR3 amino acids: CSSRGGVSGSQQFF. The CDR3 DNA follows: TGCAGTTCCAGAGGGGGGGTTAGCGGGAGTCAACAGTTCTTC.

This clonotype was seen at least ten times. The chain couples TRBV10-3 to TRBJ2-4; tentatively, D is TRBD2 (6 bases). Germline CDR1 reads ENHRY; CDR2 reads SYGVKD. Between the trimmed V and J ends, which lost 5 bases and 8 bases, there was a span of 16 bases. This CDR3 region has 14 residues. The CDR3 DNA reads TGTGCCATCAGTCCGGTTTTGGGGGAGGACATTCAGTACTTC. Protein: CAISPVLGEDIQYF.

The CDR3 DNA follows: TGTGCCAGCAGCGGGGGGACTAGGTTCTACAATGAGCAGTTCTTC. Translation gives CASSGGTRFYNEQFF. The rearrangement links TRBV9 to TRBJ2-1, with 8 nucleotides matching TRBD2. There are 15 residues in the CDR3. Germline loops: CDR1 SGDLS, CDR2 YYNGEE. V lost 3 bases, J lost 3 bases, and 5 bases stayed unmatched.

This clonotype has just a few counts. Here the CDR3 reads CASSLQVTGNEQFF. CDR3 DNA: TGTGCCAGCAGCTTACAAGTAACAGGGAACGAGCAGTTCTTC. This chain joins TRBV11-2 and TRBJ2-1, with D possibly being TRBD1 (6 bases). The germline V gene has CDR1 SGHAT and CDR2 FQNNGV. V was shortened by 2 bases and J by 10 bases, with 15 bases between the two germline ends. The CDR3 consists of 14 residues.

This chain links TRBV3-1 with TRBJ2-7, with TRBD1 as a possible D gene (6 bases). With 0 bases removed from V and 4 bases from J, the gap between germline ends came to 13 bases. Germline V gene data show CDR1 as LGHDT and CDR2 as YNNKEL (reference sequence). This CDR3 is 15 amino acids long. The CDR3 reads CASSQDIGQRYEQYF. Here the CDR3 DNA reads TGTGCCAGCAGCCAAGACATAGGACAGAGATACGAGCAGTACTTC.

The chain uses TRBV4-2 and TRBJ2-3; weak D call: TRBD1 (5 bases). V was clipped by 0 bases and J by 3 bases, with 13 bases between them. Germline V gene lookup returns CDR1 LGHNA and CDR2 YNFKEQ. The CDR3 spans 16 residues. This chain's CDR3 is CASSQDRGKRTDTQYF. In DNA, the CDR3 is TGTGCCAGCAGCCAAGATAGGGGTAAGAGGACAGATACGCAGTATTTT.

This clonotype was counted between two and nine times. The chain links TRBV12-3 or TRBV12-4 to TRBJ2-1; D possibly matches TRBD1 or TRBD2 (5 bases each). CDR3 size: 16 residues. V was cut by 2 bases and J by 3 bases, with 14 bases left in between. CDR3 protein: CASSLLGTRLYNEQFF. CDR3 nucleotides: TGTGCCAGCAGTTTACTCGGGACCCGTCTCTACAATGAGCAGTTCTTC.

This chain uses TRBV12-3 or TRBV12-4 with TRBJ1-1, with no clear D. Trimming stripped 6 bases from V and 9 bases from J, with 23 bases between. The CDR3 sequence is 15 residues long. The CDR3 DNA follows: TGTGCCAGCAGCCCTCATGGCCGAGGGTTGCCAAAAGCTTTCTTT. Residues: CASSPHGRGLPKAFF.

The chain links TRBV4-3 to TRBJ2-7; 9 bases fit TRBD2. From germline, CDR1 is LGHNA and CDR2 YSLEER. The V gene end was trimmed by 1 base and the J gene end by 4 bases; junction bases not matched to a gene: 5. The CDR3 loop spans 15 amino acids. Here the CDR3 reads CASSQALAGKYEQYF. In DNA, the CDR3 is TGCGCCAGCAGCCAAGCGCTAGCGGGAAAATACGAGCAGTACTTC.

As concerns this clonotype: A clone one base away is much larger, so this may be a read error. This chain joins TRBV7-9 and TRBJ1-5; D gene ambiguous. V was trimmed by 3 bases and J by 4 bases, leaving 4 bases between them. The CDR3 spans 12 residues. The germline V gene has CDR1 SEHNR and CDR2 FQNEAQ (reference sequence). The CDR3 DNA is TGTGCCAGCAGCTTGACTAATCAGCCCCAGCATTTT. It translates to CASSLTNQPQHF.